The next 27 T cell receptor beta chains were all read from a single sample in a study of spatial heterogeneity in lung cancer. These receptors are not linked to any known antigen. TCRdb processed the 5' RACE reads anew with MiXCR; each CDR3 protein has one entry. The sample holds 24,000 or so distinct CDR3 sequences; 8.8% are singletons and the top ten take 7.5% to 9%. The study's findings and limits: In tumors, expanded intratumoral alpha and beta TCR counts tracked mutation counts.

Described time point: sample taken at primary tumor resection. This specimen was lung tumor tissue, taken at surgery. Receptors were obtained from a male donor with early-stage non-small cell lung cancer.

This clonotype was counted a few times. The chain links TRBV9 to TRBJ1-1; 7 bases line up with TRBD1. Trimming took 4 bases from V and 3 from J; bases not matched to a gene: 3. CDR3 size: 13 residues. Germline V gives CDR1 SGDLS, CDR2 YYNGEE. The CDR3 reads CASSWQGDTEAFF. The DNA of the CDR3 is TGTGCCAGCAGCTGGCAGGGGGACACTGAAGCTTTCTTT.

This clonotype was seen many times. The chain carries TRBV19 and TRBJ2-5; perhaps TRBD2 as D (5 bases). Between the trimmed V and J ends, which lost 5 bases and 2 bases, there was a span of 6 bases. Germline V lookup: CDR1 LNHDA, CDR2 SQIVND (reference sequence). The CDR3 runs to 12 residues. CDR3: CASSPGQETQYF. CDR3 bases: TGTGCCAGTAGTCCGGGGCAAGAGACCCAGTACTTC.

A few counts support this clonotype. The rearrangement uses TRBV27 and TRBJ2-7; D gene uncertain. The V end was cut by 3 bases, the J end by 1 base, with 13 bases between. Germline loops: CDR1 MNHEY, CDR2 SMNVEV (reference sequence). CDR3 size: 15 residues. CDR3 coding DNA: TGTGCCAGCAGTTTGTGGCCGGTTGGGTCCTACGAGCAGTACTTC. Translated: CASSLWPVGSYEQYF.

This clonotype was seen at least ten times. The CDR3 spells CASSFRGRDGYTF. The CDR3 DNA sequence: TGCGCCAGCAGCTTCAGGGGGCGCGATGGCTACACCTTC. The chain couples TRBV5-1 to TRBJ1-2; 8 bases match TRBD1. This CDR3 is 13 amino acids long. Germline V gives CDR1 SGHRS, CDR2 YFSETQ. V was pared by 2 bases and J by 6 bases, with 3 bases of the junction left unmatched.

The J gene is TRBJ2-3, the V gene TRBV9; TRBD1 aligns across 7 bases. CDR3 length: 15 residues. V trimming: 4 bases; J trimming: 0 bases; junction bases outside the gene matches: 5. Germline assignment: CDR1 SGDLS and CDR2 YYNGEE. The CDR3 sequence: CASSPQGQSTDTQYF. CDR3 DNA sequence: TGTGCCAGCAGCCCTCAGGGACAGAGCACAGATACGCAGTATTTT.

This clonotype was recorded many times. J is TRBJ2-7 and V is TRBV11-2, with 10 bases lining up with TRBD1. This CDR3 has 14 residues. Germline lookup yields CDR1 SGHAT and CDR2 FQNNGV. V lost 5 bases to trimming and J lost 2 bases; unmatched junction nucleotides: 3. The CDR3 coding sequence is TGTGCCAGCAGCCTGGGACAGGGGACCTACGAGCAGTACTTC. Residues: CASSLGQGTYEQYF.

This clonotype was found many times. The chain employs TRBV2 and TRBJ1-1; no firm D call. The V end was cut by 2 bases, the J end by 1 base, with 5 bases between. The CDR3 spans 13 residues. CDR1 SNHLY and CDR2 FYNNEI come from the germline V gene. Written as DNA, the CDR3 is TGTGCCAGCAGTGAACAGCCGAACACTGAAGCTTTCTTT. Its translation is CASSEQPNTEAFF.

This clonotype was counted many times. This sequence joins TRBV28 and TRBJ1-2; D is ambiguous. CDR3 size: 11 residues. Between the trimmed V and J ends, which lost 4 bases and 8 bases, there was a span of 8 bases. The V gene's germline CDR1 is MDHEN and CDR2 SYDVKM. The CDR3 nucleotides are TGTGCCAGCAGTTCCGGTCGAGGCTACACCTTC. This sequence encodes CASSSGRGYTF.

In its sample, this clonotype was seen many times. The V call is TRBV2, the J call TRBJ2-2; 9 nucleotides align to TRBD1. The germline CDR1 and CDR2 sequences are SNHLY and FYNNEI. The CDR3 totals 15 residues. V dropped 6 bases and J dropped 6; count of bases not matched to a gene: 8. CDR3: CASRADRGVAGELFF. For the CDR3, the DNA is TGTGCCAGCAGGGCGGACAGGGGCGTCGCCGGGGAGCTGTTTTTT.

The rearrangement links TRBV4-1 to TRBJ1-3; D gene uncertain. There are 18 residues in the CDR3. Germline values: CDR1 MGHRA, CDR2 YSYEKL. V was cut by 4 bases and J by 0 bases, with 19 bases left in between. CDR3 protein: CASSPKYVGRHSGNTIYF. The CDR3 DNA sequence: TGCGCCAGCAGCCCAAAGTACGTCGGCCGACACTCTGGAAACACCATATATTTT.

Many counts were recorded for this clonotype. This chain uses TRBV6-5 with TRBJ2-3; 9 bases align to TRBD2. J gave up 7 bases and V 6 bases, and 14 bases lay outside the gene matches. This CDR3 has 16 residues. The germline CDR1 and CDR2 sequences are MNHEY and SVGAGI. The CDR3 nucleotides read TGTGCCAGCAGCTTATCGTCCGCGGGGGGGCGAAATACGCAGTATTTT. Protein: CASSLSSAGGRNTQYF.

The chain has TRBV6-2 or TRBV6-3 and TRBJ2-1; 8 bases are shared with TRBD1. Germline loops: CDR1 MNHEY, CDR2 SVGEGT. V lost 5 bases, J lost 6 bases, and 9 bases stayed unmatched. The CDR3 sequence is 15 residues long. CDR3 region: CASSRGTGRINEQFF. The CDR3 DNA is TGTGCCAGCAGTCGCGGGACAGGTCGTATCAATGAGCAGTTCTTC.

This clonotype was recorded many times. The V call is TRBV9, the J call TRBJ1-2, with no clear D. Germline assignment: CDR1 SGDLS and CDR2 YYNGEE. Trimming left V 0 bases short and J 0 bases short, with 9 bases between. The CDR3 loop spans 15 amino acids. Written as DNA, the CDR3 is TGTGCCAGCAGCGTAGCCATACAGACTAACTATGGCTACACCTTC. This translates into CASSVAIQTNYGYTF.

Many counts were recorded for this clonotype. The gene calls are TRBV6-2 or TRBV6-3 and TRBJ2-5, with 7 bases matching TRBD2. Trimming removed 3 bases from V and 4 bases from J; junction bases left unmatched: 11. The germline V gene has CDR1 MNHEY and CDR2 SVGEGT. CDR3 length: 16 residues. CDR3 nucleotides: TGTGCCAGCAGTTATACGCGGACTAGTAATGCAGAGACCCAGTACTTC. This encodes CASSYTRTSNAETQYF.

This clonotype was detected only a few times. This sequence joins TRBV28 and TRBJ2-4; D not resolved. Trimming shortened V by 0 bases and J by 0 bases, and 15 bases separated the two germline ends. Germline V gene lookup returns CDR1 MDHEN and CDR2 SYDVKM. The CDR3 sequence is 18 residues long. The CDR3: CASSLWPERLLAKNIQYF. Written as DNA, the CDR3 is TGTGCCAGCAGTTTATGGCCTGAAAGACTCCTAGCCAAAAACATTCAGTACTTC.

In this sample, this clonotype turned up many times. The chain couples TRBV13 to TRBJ2-7, with 9 bases lining up with TRBD1. J gave up 6 bases and V 0 bases, and 6 bases lay outside the gene matches. The CDR3 sequence is 15 residues long. Per the germline V gene, CDR1 is PRHDT and CDR2 is FYEKMQ (reference sequence). The DNA for the CDR3 is TGTGCCAGCAGCTTAGGGGGACAGGGTATGGTCGAGCAGTACTTC. It translates to CASSLGGQGMVEQYF.

This clonotype came up a few times. The genes are TRBV7-2 and TRBJ1-2, with TRBD1 identical over 8 bases. V lost 4 bases to trimming and J lost 4 bases; unmatched junction nucleotides: 2. The CDR3 sequence is 13 residues long. Per germline, CDR1 SGHTA and CDR2 FQGNSA. CDR3 region: CASSSGGPYGYTF. The CDR3 DNA sequence: TGTGCCAGCAGCTCAGGGGGCCCCTATGGCTACACCTTC.

The gene calls are TRBV29-1 and TRBJ2-3; possible D gene TRBD2, 5 bases. The CDR3 runs to 11 residues. Germline V CDR1 and CDR2: SQVTM, ANQGSEA. Between the trimmed V and J ends, which lost 6 bases and 5 bases, there was a span of 9 bases. The CDR3 DNA reads as TGCAGCGTCCGGGAAGGAGATACGCAGTATTTT. Residues: CSVREGDTQYF.

This sequence joins TRBV7-9 and TRBJ2-3; no clear D gene. CDR3 length: 13 amino acids. The V gene's germline CDR1 is SEHNR and CDR2 FQNEAQ (reference sequence). V lost 4 bases and J 7 bases, leaving 12 bases between the germline ends. The CDR3 bases are TGTGCCAGCAGCTCCGCCTTCGTGAATACGCAGTATTTT. It codes for CASSSAFVNTQYF.

This chain connects TRBV10-3 to TRBJ1-1; D is unresolved. CDR1 is ENHRY, CDR2 SYGVKD, per germline. With 10 bases removed from V and 4 bases from J, the gap between germline ends came to 13 bases. The CDR3 sequence is 12 residues long. DNA for the CDR3: TGTGCCACCTCAGGCCCGGCCACTGAAGCTTTCTTT. Its translation: CATSGPATEAFF.

The chain recombines TRBV11-2 with TRBJ2-7, with a weak D call TRBD2 (5 bases). With 1 base removed from V and 5 bases from J, the gap between germline ends came to 12 bases. The germline CDR1 and CDR2 sequences are SGHAT and FQNNGV. This CDR3 is built from 14 residues. The CDR3 sequence: CASSLVIASHEQYF. CDR3 coding DNA: TGTGCCAGCAGCTTAGTAATAGCGAGTCACGAGCAGTACTTC.

This clonotype was seen ten or more times. The chain employs TRBV19 and TRBJ2-3; D unresolved. The CDR3 totals 11 residues. In germline, CDR1 is LNHDA, CDR2 SQIVND (reference sequence). V was cut by 7 bases and J by 6 bases, with 8 bases left in between. DNA of the CDR3: TGTGCCAGTACCCAGAGGGATACGCAGTATTTT. The encoded protein is CASTQRDTQYF.

There are many counts of this clonotype. This chain uses TRBV5-1 with TRBJ2-7; 10 bases line up with TRBD2. There are 16 residues in the CDR3. Germline V gives CDR1 SGHRS, CDR2 YFSETQ. V was clipped by 4 bases and J by 1 base; unmatched bases: 8. CDR3 in DNA: TGCGCCAGCAGCGTAGCTCCTAGCGGGAGTTCCTACGAGCAGTACTTC. Amino acid sequence: CASSVAPSGSSYEQYF. Supplemented by reference TRBV5-1 and TRBJ2-7, the full variable domain reads KAGVTQTPRYLIKTRGQQVTLSCSPISGHRSVSWYQQTPGQGLQFLFEYFSETQRNKGNFPGRFSGRQFSNSRSEMNVSTLELGDSALYLCASSVAPSGSSYEQYFGPGTRLTVT.

This clonotype was recorded a few times. The J gene is TRBJ1-3, the V gene TRBV7-8; 9 bases fit TRBD1. With V trimmed by 7 bases and J by 3 bases, 7 bases remained unmatched. This CDR3 contains 15 residues. CDR1 and CDR2 (germline): SGHVS, FQNEAQ. The CDR3 nucleotides are TGTGCCAGCACCAACAACAGGGGGCTTGGAAACACCATATATTTT. It codes for CASTNNRGLGNTIYF.

V usage is TRBV5-4 and J usage is TRBJ2-7; unclear D gene. Germline CDR1 is SGHNT and CDR2 is YYREEE (reference sequence). Trimming took 0 bases from V and 6 from J, leaving 10 bases between them. CDR3 length equals 13 residues. For the CDR3, the DNA is TGTGCCAGCAGCTTGGTATCCGGCCGCGAGCAGTACTTC. This sequence encodes CASSLVSGREQYF.

This clonotype was detected a few times. CDR3 nucleotides: TGTGCCAGCAGCCGAAGACGCCGTAGCGGGGGCACAGATACGCAGTATTTT. This codes for CASSRRRRSGGTDTQYF. The chain is built from TRBV3-1 and TRBJ2-3; 8 nucleotides align to TRBD2. This CDR3 region has 17 residues. V gave up 4 bases and J gave up 1 base; unmatched junction bases: 10. Germline CDR1 is LGHDT and CDR2 is YNNKEL (reference sequence).

In this sample, this clonotype turned up many times. The chain couples TRBV9 to TRBJ1-2; 7 bases are a match to TRBD1. The V gene's germline CDR1 is SGDLS and CDR2 YYNGEE. The ends lost 3 bases at V and 7 bases at J; junction bases unmatched: 12. The CDR3 has 15 residues. DNA for the CDR3: TGTGCCAGCAGCGCGACAGGGAAGGGAAATCGTGGCTACACCTTC. It encodes CASSATGKGNRGYTF.